This T cell receptor (beta chain) was profiled in a study of CD8+ T cells in alopecia areata. Findings of the study overall: Compared with mice, patients displayed less clear TCR sharing, possibly for HLA-related reasons.

Sequencing used cDNA as its template, made by extracting RNA and reverse transcribing it. Clones were sequenced by immunoSEQ multiplex PCR, and TCRdb holds only the in-frame ones, with some missing. Of about 210,000 clones listed, about 58% are singletons. Specified treatment: oral pan-JAK inhibitor, 5-10 mg twice daily. Separation by sorting yielded CD4+ and CD8+ T cells from PBMCs. This clone was picked up a small number of times. Its antigen is not identified. V lost 4 bases to trimming and J lost 6 bases, with 10 bases between them. The CDR3 is 12 amino acids. Germline-derived CDR1 and CDR2 are SQVTM and ANQGSEA.

This receptor was obtained from a human donor with alopecia areata. The rearrangement uses TRBV29-1 and TRBJ1-5; D is unresolved. The source material was CD4+ T cells sorted from blood, sampled at week 4, from a patient treated with tofacitinib. The DNA for the CDR3 is TGCAGCGTTGGTACAGAAGGTCAGCCCCAGCATTTT. It specifies CSVGTEGQPQHF.